What follows describes a single TCR beta chain. This specimen comes from a study of radiation and T cells in renal cell carcinoma. Sample time point: baseline pretreatment blood. Treatment noted: 15 Gy SBRT to primary tumor, nephrectomy 4 weeks later. Data came from immunoSEQ multiplex PCR; TCRdb stores just in-frame clones and leaves some out. The sample consists of roughly 100,000 clones, about 79% of them appearing once. The CDR3 consists of 13 residues. V was clipped by 2 bases and J by 1 base, with 4 bases between them. Germline V lookup: CDR1 SGHRS, CDR2 YFSETQ. The sequence was obtained from a man in his fifties or sixties with renal cell carcinoma. The sample here was blood, taken from a patient whose treatment included radiotherapy and nephrectomy. V and J are TRBV5-1 and TRBJ1-3, with D uncertain. CDR3 loop: CASSFGSGNTIYF. As DNA, the CDR3 is TGCGCCAGCAGCTTCGGGTCTGGAAACACCATATATTTT.